This T cell receptor beta chain emerged from a study of blood T cell repertoires in COVID-19. The CDR3 consists of 14 residues. The V segment lost 1 base and the J segment 8 bases; nucleotides outside the gene matches: 6. CDR1 and CDR2 (germline): MNHNS, SASEGT. Assay: immunoSEQ multiplex PCR; the TCRdb copy retains only in-frame clones and omits some. The sample lists a few hundred thousand clones, roughly 90% occurring once. Recruitment covered 20 to 25 US areas and drew participants whose ages spanned roughly 18 to 89 years. Within 2 weeks of study entry, exposed participants had contacted a PCR-confirmed or clinician-diagnosed COVID-19 case.

The sample comprised PBMCs or T cells enriched from blood (not recorded which). The genes are TRBV6-1 and TRBJ1-2; 8 bases line up with TRBD1. This clonotype was sampled from a woman aged 25 to 39 who had been exposed to COVID-19. The CDR3 DNA sequence: TGTGCCAGCAGTGAAGGGACAGGGAAGGGAGGCTACACCTTC. This translates into CASSEGTGKGGYTF.